The entry below describes one T cell receptor (beta chain). Its target is unknown. Between the trimmed V and J ends, which lost 6 bases and 2 bases, there was a span of 17 bases. The germline V gene has CDR1 GTSNPN and CDR2 SVGIG (reference sequence). The CDR3 totals 14 residues. The table came from immunoSEQ multiplex PCR; TCRdb's copy has only in-frame clones and leaves some out. Among 86,000 or so clones listed, 86% were seen once. This sample is drawn from a study of T cell responses to AZD1222 COVID-19 vaccine. General study findings and limits: Most donors were white British and more were female, and clonal diversity was possibly underestimated.

The sequence derives from an adult who received the AZD1222 COVID-19 vaccine. The starting material was peripheral blood, obtained 28 days after the second AZD1222 dose. The V call is TRBV30, the J call TRBJ2-7; the D gene is possibly TRBD1 (7 bases). CDR3: CACSGGQSAYEQYF. CDR3 DNA sequence: TGTGCCTGCTCCGGGGGACAGTCGGCCTACGAGCAGTACTTC.